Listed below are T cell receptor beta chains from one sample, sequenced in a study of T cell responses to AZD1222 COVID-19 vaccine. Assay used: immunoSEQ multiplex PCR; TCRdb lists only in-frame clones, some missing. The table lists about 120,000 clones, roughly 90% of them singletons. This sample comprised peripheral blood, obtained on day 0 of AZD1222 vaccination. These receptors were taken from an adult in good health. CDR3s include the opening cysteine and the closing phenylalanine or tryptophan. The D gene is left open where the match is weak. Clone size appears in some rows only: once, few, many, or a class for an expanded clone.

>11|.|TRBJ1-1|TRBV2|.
TGTGCCAGCTTCAGGGGAACTCCAGCTTTCTTT
CASFRGTPAFF
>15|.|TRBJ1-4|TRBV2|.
TGTGCCAGCAGTGCCGCAGGGGTGGTGGGGGCCCAAATCGTTTTT
CASSAAGVVGAQIVF
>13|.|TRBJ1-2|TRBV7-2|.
TGTGCCAGCAGCGAAGACACTAACTATGGCTACACCTTC
CASSEDTNYGYTF
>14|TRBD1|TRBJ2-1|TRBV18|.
TGTGCCAGCTCACCTCCGGACAGGGTCCTGCAGCAGTTCTTC
CASSPPDRVLQQFF
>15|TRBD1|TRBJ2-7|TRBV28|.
TGTGCCAGCAGCGGAACCGGGACAGGGGAGTACGAGCAGTACTTC
CASSGTGTGEYEQYF
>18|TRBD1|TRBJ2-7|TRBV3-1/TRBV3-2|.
TGTGCCAGCAGCCAAGAGGGGGACAGATCCGGATACCCCTACGAGCAGTACTTC
CASSQEGDRSGYPYEQYF
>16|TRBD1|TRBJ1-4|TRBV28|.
TGTGCCAGCAGTTCCCAAGCCGGGACAGCTAATGAAAAACTGTTTTTT
CASSSQAGTANEKLFF
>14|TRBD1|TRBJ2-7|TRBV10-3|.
TGTGCCATCAGGCGGACAGGGGGAGTCGACGAGCAGTACTTC
CAIRRTGGVDEQYF
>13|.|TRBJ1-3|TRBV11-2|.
TGTGCCAGCAGTTCTAGTCACGGAAACACCATATATTTT
CASSSSHGNTIYF
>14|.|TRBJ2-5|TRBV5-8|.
TGTGCCAGCAGCCGCCGGACAGAAAAAGAGACCCAGTACTTC
CASSRRTEKETQYF
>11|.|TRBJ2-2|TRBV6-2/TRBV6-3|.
TGTGCCAGCAGCAACACCGGGGAGCTGTTTTTT
CASSNTGELFF
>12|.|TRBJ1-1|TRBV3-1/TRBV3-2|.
TGTGCCAGCAGCCAGCCCCTCGGTGAAGCTTTCTTT
CASSQPLGEAFF
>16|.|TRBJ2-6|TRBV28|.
TGTGCCAGCAGTTGGATTCGGGTTGGGGGGGCCAACGTCCTGACTTTC
CASSWIRVGGANVLTF
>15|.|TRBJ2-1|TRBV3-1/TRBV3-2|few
TGTGCCAGCAGCCAACCCGTGGGGTCCTACAATGAGCAGTTCTTC
CASSQPVGSYNEQFF
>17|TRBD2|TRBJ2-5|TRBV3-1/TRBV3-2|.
TGTGCCAGCAGCCAAAGACTAGCGGGGAGGCGGCAAGAGACCCAGTACTTC
CASSQRLAGRRQETQYF
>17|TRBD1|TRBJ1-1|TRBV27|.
TGTGCCAGCAGTTTATATAGTTCGGGACAGGGGAACACTGAAGCTTTCTTT
CASSLYSSGQGNTEAFF
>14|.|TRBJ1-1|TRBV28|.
TGTGCCAGCAGTGGTCCAGGGTGGGAAGCTGAAGCTTTCTTT
CASSGPGWEAEAFF
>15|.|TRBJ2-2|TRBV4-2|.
TGTGCCAGCAAGAGCTCACTTTCTGACACCGGGGAGCTGTTTTTT
CASKSSLSDTGELFF
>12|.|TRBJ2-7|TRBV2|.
TGTGCCTCCGGGCAGGGTATTTACGAGCAGTACTTC
CASGQGIYEQYF
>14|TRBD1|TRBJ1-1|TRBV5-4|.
TGTGCCAGCAGCCCCGGGACAGAGAACACTGAAGCTTTCTTT
CASSPGTENTEAFF
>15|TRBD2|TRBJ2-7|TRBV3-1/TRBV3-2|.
TGTGCCAGCAGCCAAGCCAGCGGGAGATGGTACGAGCAGTACTTC
CASSQASGRWYEQYF
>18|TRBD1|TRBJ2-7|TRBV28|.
TGTGCCAGCAGTTCGACAGGGGTACGAACCTCAACCTCCTACGAGCAGTACTTC
CASSSTGVRTSTSYEQYF